What follows are 27 T cell receptor beta chains derived from one specimen sequenced in a study of T cells after yellow fever vaccination. MiXCR, applied by TCRdb to the 5' RACE reads, yields one record per CDR3 protein. The repertoire holds some 350,000 distinct CDR3 sequences, with 7.5% to 9% as singletons. The sequences come from PBMCs, collected on the day of the first yellow fever vaccination. The origin of the receptors is a man aged 18-30 years who received the YFV17D yellow fever vaccine.

This clonotype was recorded many times. J is TRBJ1-5 and V is TRBV11-1; D uncertain. Looked up from germline, CDR1 is SGHAT and CDR2 is FQDESV (reference sequence). Between the trimmed V and J ends, which lost 2 bases and 5 bases, there was a span of 7 bases. This CDR3 is built from 13 residues. CDR3 bases: TGTGCCAGCAGCTTATCCGACTATCAGCCCCAGCATTTT. The encoded protein is CASSLSDYQPQHF.

The chain uses TRBV3-1 and TRBJ1-2, with D tentatively TRBD1 (5 bases). Germline V gene data show CDR1 as LGHDT and CDR2 as YNNKEL (reference sequence). The ends were cut back, 0 bases at V and 6 bases at J, with 11 bases in the middle. There are 14 residues in the CDR3. This CDR3 reads CASSQDPRVHGYTF. The CDR3 region has the DNA TGTGCCAGCAGCCAAGATCCCAGGGTACATGGCTACACCTTC.

This clonotype was picked up many times. The V call is TRBV7-9, the J call TRBJ2-7; D unclear. V lost 3 bases, J lost 0 bases, and 9 bases lay in between. Per germline, CDR1 SEHNR and CDR2 FQNEAQ (reference sequence). This CDR3 has 14 residues. The CDR3 DNA is TGTGCCAGCAGCTTTTGGGCCCTCTCCTACGAGCAGTACTTC. Protein: CASSFWALSYEQYF.

This clonotype has just a few counts. This chain uses TRBV11-1 with TRBJ2-6, with 8 bases fitting TRBD2. Germline V gene lookup returns CDR1 SGHAT and CDR2 FQDESV (reference sequence). The CDR3 spans 18 residues. V lost 5 bases, J lost 0 bases, and 9 bases stayed unmatched. The CDR3 bases are TGTGCCAGCAGCCCCCGGGGGGGGTTGGACTCTGGGGCCAACGTCCTGACTTTC. Encoded protein: CASSPRGGLDSGANVLTF.

The chain recombines TRBV6-5 with TRBJ2-2; perhaps TRBD2 as D (6 bases). The germline V gene has CDR1 MNHEY and CDR2 SVGAGI. The CDR3 covers 19 residues. Trimming took off 2 bases at V and 5 bases at J, with 24 bases between the two ends. The CDR3 region has the DNA TGTGCCAGCAGTTACACAACCGGGACTTACCCTGGCGGGACCGGGGAGCTGTTTTTT. It codes for CASSYTTGTYPGGTGELFF.

The chain recombines TRBV12-3 or TRBV12-4 with TRBJ1-6; D gene uncertain. CDR3 length: 17 residues. V lost 5 bases, J lost 0 bases, and 14 bases lay in between. The DNA for the CDR3 is TGTGCCAGCAGTCCCCCCGACGGGAGCTCCTATAATTCACCCCTCCACTTT. Its protein is CASSPPDGSSYNSPLHF.

This clonotype was picked up many times. This chain uses TRBV7-2 with TRBJ2-1; D might be TRBD2 (7 bases). Trimming shortened V by 3 bases and J by 9 bases, and 12 bases separated the two germline ends. Looked up from germline, CDR1 is SGHTA and CDR2 is FQGNSA. The CDR3 covers 13 residues. The CDR3 reads CASSLGGGLEQFF. The CDR3, as DNA: TGTGCCAGCAGCTTGGGGGGGGGCCTTGAGCAGTTCTTC.

The genes are TRBV5-1 and TRBJ2-5; D may be TRBD1 (6 bases). V was pared by 6 bases and J by 2 bases, with 14 bases between. The CDR3 covers 14 residues. Per germline, CDR1 SGHRS and CDR2 YFSETQ. CDR3 nucleotides: TGCGCCAGCAATCGCAGGGGATATCAAGAGACCCAGTACTTC. It codes for CASNRRGYQETQYF. The entire variable domain, with the rest obtained from reference TRBV5-1 and TRBJ2-5, is as follows: KAGVTQTPRYLIKTRGQQVTLSCSPISGHRSVSWYQQTPGQGLQFLFEYFSETQRNKGNFPGRFSGRQFSNSRSEMNVSTLELGDSALYLCASNRRGYQETQYFGPGTRLLVL.

The CDR3 reads CASSWELDPYNEQFF. Here the CDR3 DNA reads TGTGCCAGCAGCTGGGAACTAGACCCCTACAATGAGCAGTTCTTC. This chain joins TRBV11-2 and TRBJ2-1, with a weak D call TRBD2 (5 bases). Trimming cost V 4 bases and J 2 bases, with 12 bases left between them. This CDR3 region has 15 residues. Germline values: CDR1 SGHAT, CDR2 FQNNGV.

The chain is built from TRBV3-1 and TRBJ2-1; weak D call: TRBD1 (5 bases). The CDR3 has 14 residues. CDR1 is LGHDT and CDR2 is YNNKEL in the germline V gene (reference sequence). The germline V and J ends were trimmed by 4 bases and 9 bases, with 16 bases remaining between them. The CDR3 coding sequence is TGTGCCAGCAGCCGAGAGTGGGGCCTCGGTGAGCAGTTCTTC. Translating it yields CASSREWGLGEQFF.

This clonotype has ten or more counts. J is TRBJ2-7 and V is TRBV7-9; 8 bases agree with TRBD1. The CDR3 covers 14 residues. V was clipped by 6 bases and J by 3 bases; unmatched bases: 7. Germline assignment: CDR1 SEHNR and CDR2 FQNEAQ (reference sequence). CDR3 nucleotide sequence: TGTGCCAGCAGTTTATTAGGACAGGGCTACGAGCAGTACTTC. Residues: CASSLLGQGYEQYF.

There are a few counts of this clonotype. The rearrangement uses TRBV27 and TRBJ2-7, with D unresolved. Germline V gives CDR1 MNHEY, CDR2 SMNVEV (reference sequence). The V and J ends lost 6 bases and 6 bases respectively, with 27 bases between them. This CDR3 comprises 17 residues. CDR3 sequence reads: CASSLNRIFSKLSEQYF. The CDR3 bases are TGTGCCAGCAGCCTCAATAGGATTTTCTCGAAGTTGTCCGAGCAGTACTTC.

The CDR3 protein is CASSPSDRGGGEAFF. In DNA, the CDR3 is TGTGCCAGCAGTCCCTCGGACAGGGGAGGAGGTGAAGCTTTCTTT. The chain has TRBV6-5 and TRBJ1-1; 9 bases map to TRBD1. Germline CDR1 is MNHEY and CDR2 is SVGAGI. The V and J ends lost 5 bases and 7 bases, in that order; junction bases with no gene match: 11. This CDR3 spans 15 amino acids.

This clonotype came up a few times. V and J are TRBV7-2 and TRBJ1-6; TRBD1 is a possible D gene (5 bases). The CDR3 totals 16 residues. The germline gives CDR1 SGHTA, CDR2 FQGNSA. V lost 5 bases and J lost 3, with 14 bases in between. CDR3 residues: CASSPGGVYYNSPLHF. The CDR3, as DNA: TGTGCCAGCAGCCCTGGGGGAGTCTACTATAATTCACCCCTCCACTTT.

The rearrangement links TRBV29-1 to TRBJ2-3; a weak D match, TRBD1 (6 bases). Trimming took 6 bases from V and 6 from J, leaving 16 bases between them. Germline lookup yields CDR1 SQVTM and CDR2 ANQGSEA. The CDR3 has 13 amino acids. In nucleotides, the CDR3 is TGCAGCGTCGCCGACAGGTATGGGGATACGCAGTATTTT. Translated, it gives CSVADRYGDTQYF.

The V and J genes are TRBV9 and TRBJ1-1, with a weak D call TRBD1 (5 bases). Trimming took off 3 bases at V and 3 bases at J, with 18 bases between the two ends. CDR1 is SGDLS, CDR2 YYNGEE, per germline. The CDR3 has 16 amino acids. The CDR3 DNA is TGTGCCAGCAGCGCCGCACAGGACGGAGTCGACACTGAAGCTTTCTTT. This sequence encodes CASSAAQDGVDTEAFF.

This clonotype has ten or more counts. This chain uses TRBV12-3 or TRBV12-4 with TRBJ1-2, with D unclear. Trimming stripped 4 bases from V and 4 bases from J, with 7 bases between. This CDR3 is built from 12 residues. The DNA of the CDR3 is TGTGCCAGCAGTTCAACGGTCTATGGCTACACCTTC. The encoded protein is CASSSTVYGYTF.

In its sample, this clonotype was seen many times. V gene TRBV10-3 combines with J gene TRBJ1-5, with 10 bases that match TRBD1. The CDR3 loop spans 15 amino acids. Germline CDR1 ENHRY, CDR2 SYGVKD. Trimming at V came to 5 bases and at J to 3 bases, leaving 4 bases not matched to a gene. The chain's CDR3 is CAISRDRGDNQPQHF. CDR3 sequence (DNA): TGTGCCATCAGTAGGGACAGGGGAGACAATCAGCCCCAGCATTTT.

There are a few counts of this clonotype. The rearrangement links TRBV12-3 or TRBV12-4 to TRBJ2-1; D ambiguous. Trimming cost V 3 bases and J 6 bases, with 6 bases left between them. This CDR3 has 12 amino acids. DNA of the CDR3: TGTGCCAGCAGTTTTAACCTCAATGAGCAGTTCTTC. Translation: CASSFNLNEQFF.

This clonotype was found many times. The chain is built from TRBV5-1 and TRBJ2-3; D possibly corresponds to TRBD1 (6 bases). CDR1 SGHRS and CDR2 YFSETQ come from the germline V gene. Trimming stripped 2 bases from V and 3 bases from J, with 10 bases between. The CDR3 runs 14 residues. The CDR3 nucleotides read TGCGCCAGCAGCTTCGGGCAGGGGACAGATACGCAGTATTTT. Amino acid sequence: CASSFGQGTDTQYF. Full variable domain (remainder filled in from reference TRBV5-1 and TRBJ2-3): KAGVTQTPRYLIKTRGQQVTLSCSPISGHRSVSWYQQTPGQGLQFLFEYFSETQRNKGNFPGRFSGRQFSNSRSEMNVSTLELGDSALYLCASSFGQGTDTQYFGPGTRLTVL.

This clonotype has a handful of counts. The rearrangement links TRBV5-1 to TRBJ2-5; 8 bases line up with TRBD2. The V and J ends lost 4 bases and 2 bases, in that order; junction bases with no gene match: 4. Germline V gene data show CDR1 as SGHRS and CDR2 as YFSETQ. This CDR3 spans 14 amino acids. CDR3 protein: CASSQSGGQETQYF. The CDR3, as DNA: TGCGCCAGCAGCCAAAGCGGGGGACAAGAGACCCAGTACTTC.

The genes are TRBV2 and TRBJ2-2; the D gene is possibly TRBD1 (5 bases). The V end was cut by 9 bases, the J end by 7 bases, with 9 bases between. The CDR3 length is 11 residues. Germline loops: CDR1 SNHLY, CDR2 FYNNEI. The CDR3 reads CASRTYGELFF. CDR3 nucleotides: TGTGCCAGTAGGACATACGGGGAGCTGTTTTTT.

This clonotype was seen more than once but under ten times. This chain connects TRBV5-1 to TRBJ1-3, with D maybe TRBD1 (5 bases). V lost 2 bases and J lost 0, with 21 bases in between. CDR1 is SGHRS, CDR2 YFSETQ, per germline. The CDR3 covers 19 residues. CDR3 region: CASSLNPGLTRTSGNTIYF. Here the CDR3 DNA reads TGCGCCAGCAGCTTAAATCCGGGACTTACCCGAACCTCTGGAAACACCATATATTTT.

The V and J genes are TRBV5-1 and TRBJ2-5; 8 bases align to TRBD2. CDR3 length: 14 amino acids. V lost 4 bases and J lost 4; bases outside the gene matches: 6. Germline V CDR1 and CDR2: SGHRS, YFSETQ. This chain's CDR3 is CASSTDRGGETQYF. The CDR3 nucleotides read TGCGCCAGCAGCACGGACCGGGGGGGAGAGACCCAGTACTTC.

This clonotype occurred a few times. The J gene is TRBJ2-5, the V gene TRBV11-3, with 12 nucleotides matching TRBD1. The ends lost 3 bases at V and 5 bases at J; junction bases unmatched: 7. Per germline, CDR1 SGHNT and CDR2 YENEEA. The CDR3 length is 16 residues. CDR3 region: CASSFGGQGARETQYF. In DNA form, the CDR3 reads TGTGCCAGCAGCTTCGGGGGACAGGGGGCTCGGGAGACCCAGTACTTC.

CDR3: CASSLSGSDYEQYF. The CDR3 DNA is TGTGCCAGCAGTTTGAGCGGGTCGGACTACGAGCAGTACTTC. J is TRBJ2-7 and V is TRBV12-3 or TRBV12-4; perhaps TRBD2 as D (6 bases). The V end was cut by 3 bases, the J end by 3 bases, with 12 bases between. This CDR3 is built from 14 residues.

This chain connects TRBV15 to TRBJ2-3, with a weak D call TRBD2 (6 bases). The V gene's germline CDR1 is LNHNV and CDR2 YYDKDF (reference sequence). V shed 1 base and J shed 14 bases, with 16 bases lying between them. This CDR3 contains 13 residues. The CDR3 here is CATSRAWARRAYF. The CDR3 nucleotides are TGTGCCACCAGCAGAGCGTGGGCTAGGAGGGCGTATTTT.